One sample yielded the 2 T cell receptor beta chains listed below, sequenced in a study of human T cells and chemical hapten exposure. TCRdb re-derived calls from the RACE reads in MiXCR, one entry per CDR3 protein. The sample consists of 250,000 or so distinct CDR3 sequences, roughly 8% of them appearing once. Time point defined: pre-sensitization, week 0. The treatment was: therapeutic diphenylcyclopropenone sensitization with weekly scalp DPC. The sequencing used whole blood, collected in connection with sensitization to the hapten diphenylcyclopropenone (DPC). The receptor set was obtained from a young man with alopecia areata. Some clones in this sample may be carry-over from other donors' samples.

The rearrangement links TRBV9 to TRBJ1-2, with TRBD1 matching 8 bases. The CDR3 is 13 amino acids. Trimming removed 3 bases from V and 7 bases from J; junction bases left unmatched: 5. CDR1 is SGDLS, CDR2 YYNGEE, per germline. The CDR3 sequence is CASSAAGGFGYTF. The CDR3 nucleotides read TGTGCCAGCAGCGCGGCAGGGGGCTTTGGCTACACCTTC. Combining the CDR3 with reference TRBV9 and TRBJ1-2 gives the whole variable domain DSGVTQTPKHLITATGQRVTLRCSPRSGDLSVYWYQQSLDQGLQFLIQYYNGEERAKGNILERFSAQQFPDLHSELNLSSLELGDSALYFCASSAAGGFGYTFGSGTRLTVV.

The sample holds a few counts of this clonotype. V gene TRBV11-2 combines with J gene TRBJ2-3; 12 positions match TRBD2. The CDR3 is 16 amino acids. V dropped 5 bases and J dropped 6; count of bases not matched to a gene: 9. Germline V gives CDR1 SGHAT, CDR2 FQNNGV. CDR3: CASSPTGTSGSDTQYF. The CDR3, as DNA: TGTGCCAGCAGCCCGACCGGGACTAGCGGGTCTGATACGCAGTATTTT.